This TCR beta chain came from a study of CD8 T cells in Susac syndrome. With random hexamers, 0.5 to 1 ug RNA was reverse transcribed. MiXCR, run by TCRdb on the immunoSEQ multiplex PCR reads, gives a single entry per CDR3 protein. Of over 300,000 distinct CDR3 sequences listed, roughly nine tenths are singletons. Per the germline V gene, CDR1 is LNHNV and CDR2 is YYDKDF (reference sequence). Trimming stripped 0 bases from V and 5 bases from J, with 7 bases between. This CDR3 has 13 amino acids. The sample comprised CD4+ T cells from PBMCs. J is TRBJ1-2 and V is TRBV15; D remains unclear. This TCR came from a human donor with multiple sclerosis. The CDR3 nucleotides are TGTGCCACCAGCAGAGATGAAGTTTATGGCTACACCTTC. Amino acid sequence: CATSRDEVYGYTF.